This T cell receptor (beta chain) came from a study of T cell clones after liver transplantation. This table comes from immunoSEQ multiplex PCR, and its TCRdb copy is limited to in-frame clones, with some not included. The sample has more than 65,000 clones; roughly nine tenths are singletons. The J segment lost 7 bases and the V segment lost 4 bases, leaving 11 bases of the junction unmatched. The length of the CDR3 is 14 residues. CDR1 and CDR2 (germline): SGHNT, YYREEE (reference sequence). Sequenced material: CD4+ T cells from blood, taken before liver transplant. This TCR came from a human donor who received a liver transplant. The chain combines TRBV5-4 with TRBJ2-7; 7 bases map to TRBD2. DNA of the CDR3: TGTGCCAGCAGCCCCTCCCGGACTAGAATGGAGCAGTACTTC. Amino acids: CASSPSRTRMEQYF. Looking up the rest from reference TRBV5-4 and TRBJ2-7 gives the full variable domain: ETGVTQSPTHLIKTRGQQVTLRCSSQSGHNTVSWYQQALGQGPQFIFQYYREEENGRGNFPPRFSGLQFPNYSSELNVNALELDDSALYLCASSPSRTRMEQYFGPGTRLTVT.